The next 18 T cell receptor beta chains were all read from a single sample in a study of blood T cell repertoires in COVID-19. The method was immunoSEQ multiplex PCR; TCRdb's version includes in-frame clones alone and lacks a portion of them. This table has 250,000 to 300,000 clones, about four fifths appearing once. Sequencing was done on a sample of PBMCs or T cells enriched from blood (not recorded which). These receptors all stem from a man between 40 and 49 years old who had been exposed to COVID-19.

J is TRBJ2-2 and V is TRBV7-3, with a weak D call TRBD2 (6 bases). With 8 bases removed from V and 1 base from J, the gap between germline ends came to 14 bases. Germline V gene sequence: CDR1 SGHTA, CDR2 FQGTGA. This CDR3 contains 15 residues. The CDR3: CASGPEGRNTGELFF. CDR3 sequence (DNA): TGTGCCAGCGGCCCGGAGGGGCGGAACACCGGGGAGCTGTTTTTT.

V is TRBV19 and J is TRBJ2-1; TRBD1 agrees at 10 bases. The CDR3 is 14 amino acids. V dropped 10 bases and J dropped 8; count of bases not matched to a gene: 11. Germline V lookup: CDR1 LNHDA, CDR2 SQIVND (reference sequence). This CDR3 is CAISRGQGSHEQFF. In DNA form, the CDR3 reads TGTGCCATATCCCGGGGACAGGGGTCCCATGAGCAGTTCTTC.

The chain recombines TRBV4-1 with TRBJ1-3; D remains unclear. The CDR3 consists of 15 residues. Germline V gene lookup returns CDR1 MGHRA and CDR2 YSYEKL. Trimming removed 2 bases at V and 0 bases at J, with 8 bases between. The CDR3 sequence: CASSQLTSSGNTIYF. CDR3 DNA: TGCGCCAGCAGCCAACTGACATCCTCTGGAAACACCATATATTTT.

The sample holds a few counts of this clone. The chain is built from TRBV19 and TRBJ1-5; a weak D match, TRBD1 (5 bases). Germline CDR1 and CDR2: LNHDA and SQIVND (reference sequence). The CDR3 is 14 residues long. Trimming stripped 9 bases from V and 6 bases from J, with 18 bases between. The CDR3 protein is CASRNWGVRQPQHF. The CDR3, as DNA: TGTGCCAGCAGAAACTGGGGGGTACGTCAGCCCCAGCATTTT.

The rearrangement joins TRBV18 to TRBJ1-2, with a possible D match to TRBD1 (6 bases). Germline lookup yields CDR1 KGHSH and CDR2 LQKENI. The V end lost 4 bases, the J end lost 7 bases, and 13 bases lay between the germline ends. This CDR3 contains 13 residues. The CDR3 region is CASSRSRDTGYTF. The CDR3 DNA sequence: TGTGCCAGCTCACGGTCGAGGGACACTGGCTACACCTTC.

The chain combines TRBV19 with TRBJ1-3; D is unclear. V lost 4 bases and J 0 bases, leaving 7 bases between the germline ends. The CDR3 length is 14 residues. Looked up from germline, CDR1 is LNHDA and CDR2 is SQIVND (reference sequence). The CDR3: CASSTPDSGNTIYF. CDR3 DNA sequence: TGTGCCAGTAGTACACCAGACTCTGGAAACACCATATATTTT.

This chain links TRBV7-2 with TRBJ1-2; tentatively, D is TRBD1 (6 bases). Looked up from germline, CDR1 is SGHTA and CDR2 is FQGNSA. The CDR3 is 13 amino acids. Trimming removed 5 bases at V and 2 bases at J, with 9 bases between. CDR3: CASSPDRNYGYTF. CDR3 coding DNA: TGTGCCAGCAGCCCCGACAGGAACTATGGCTACACCTTC.

This clone was picked up many times. V gene TRBV7-9 combines with J gene TRBJ2-1, with a weak D call TRBD1 (7 bases). The CDR3 is made up of 12 amino acids. Between the trimmed V and J ends, which lost 2 bases and 14 bases, there was a span of 13 bases. Per the germline V gene, CDR1 is SEHNR and CDR2 is FQNEAQ (reference sequence). The CDR3 protein is CASSLKARGEFF. DNA for the CDR3: TGTGCCAGCAGCTTAAAAGCCAGGGGGGAGTTCTTC.

V gene TRBV18 combines with J gene TRBJ1-3, with a possible D match to TRBD1 (5 bases). V was clipped by 6 bases and J by 0 bases, with 12 bases between them. This CDR3 has 15 residues. Germline V CDR1 and CDR2: KGHSH, LQKENI. The CDR3 loop is CASSREQVSGNTIYF. The DNA of the CDR3 is TGTGCCAGCTCCCGAGAACAGGTCTCTGGAAACACCATATATTTT.

J is TRBJ1-1 and V is TRBV19; D unresolved. V lost 7 bases to trimming and J lost 0 bases, with 27 bases between them. The CDR3 spans 19 residues. CDR1 is LNHDA, CDR2 SQIVND, per germline (reference sequence). Here the CDR3 DNA reads TGTGCCAGTATGCCCCCCTACAGCGGAAAACGAACCATGAACACTGAAGCTTTCTTT. Residues: CASMPPYSGKRTMNTEAFF.

The chain recombines TRBV29-1 with TRBJ1-2; no clear D gene. Trimming took 4 bases from V and 6 from J, leaving 12 bases between them. CDR3 length: 12 amino acids. Germline values: CDR1 SQVTM, CDR2 ANQGSEA. CDR3 coding DNA: TGCAGCGTTGTCTTTAGCCGCAATGGCTACACCTTC. Protein product: CSVVFSRNGYTF. Drawing the rest from reference TRBV29-1 and TRBJ1-2, the complete variable domain is SAVISQKPSRDICQRGTSLTIQCQVDSQVTMMFWYRQQPGQSLTLIATANQGSEATYESGFVIDKFPISRPNLTFSTLTVSNMSPEDSSIYLCSVVFSRNGYTFGSGTRLTVV.

V usage is TRBV5-4 and J usage is TRBJ2-2; 15 bases match TRBD2. The CDR3 length is 17 residues. Trimming at V came to 0 bases and at J to 7 bases, leaving 4 bases not matched to a gene. Germline V gene data show CDR1 as SGHNT and CDR2 as YYREEE (reference sequence). DNA for the CDR3: TGTGCCAGCAGCTTGGGGGGACTAGCGGGAGGTAGCGGGGAGCTGTTTTTT. It translates to CASSLGGLAGGSGELFF.

This clone was observed a few times. The rearrangement joins TRBV14 to TRBJ1-2; the match to TRBD1 covers 9 bases. The CDR3 length is 16 residues. Germline lookup yields CDR1 SGHDN and CDR2 FVKESK. After removal of 2 bases from V and 4 bases from J, the junction contained 8 bases not matched to a gene. The CDR3 DNA reads TGTGCCAGCAGCCAACCTGGGACAGGGAGCGCCTATGGCTACACCTTC. Protein: CASSQPGTGSAYGYTF.

The rearrangement uses TRBV11-2 and TRBJ2-1, with 8 bases lining up with TRBD2. The CDR3 length is 12 residues. Trimming cost V 5 bases and J 8 bases; bases outside gene matches: 2. Germline-derived CDR1 and CDR2 are SGHAT and FQNNGV. The CDR3, as DNA: TGTGCCAGCAGCGGACTAGCTTATGAGCAGTTCTTC. Translating gives CASSGLAYEQFF.

The chain couples TRBV7-2 to TRBJ1-5; no clear D. CDR1 is SGHTA, CDR2 FQGNSA, per germline. The V and J ends lost 3 bases and 7 bases respectively, with 7 bases between them. The CDR3 totals 12 residues. The CDR3 coding sequence is TGTGCCAGCAGCTTGGTGAGGCAGCCCCAGCATTTT. This encodes CASSLVRQPQHF.

This clone was detected only once. V and J are TRBV9 and TRBJ2-5; 7 nucleotides match TRBD1. CDR3 length: 15 residues. V lost 6 bases, J lost 3 bases, and 11 bases stayed unmatched. Germline V lookup: CDR1 SGDLS, CDR2 YYNGEE. The CDR3 loop is CASTRTGQGKETQYF. CDR3 DNA: TGTGCCAGCACCCGGACAGGCCAAGGAAAAGAGACCCAGTACTTC.

V usage is TRBV18 and J usage is TRBJ1-1, with D possibly matching TRBD1 (5 bases). V lost 3 bases to trimming and J lost 4 bases, with 12 bases between them. The germline V gene encodes CDR1 KGHSH and CDR2 LQKENI. The CDR3 is made up of 14 amino acids. CDR3 residues: CASSPAGDTTEAFF. CDR3 in DNA: TGTGCCAGCTCACCGGCGGGGGATACCACTGAAGCTTTCTTT. Based on the CDR3 plus reference TRBV18 and TRBJ1-1, the full variable domain is NAGVMQNPRHLVRRRGQEARLRCSPMKGHSHVYWYRQLPEEGLKFMVYLQKENIIDESGMPKERFSAEFPKEGPSILRIQQVVRGDSAAYFCASSPAGDTTEAFFGQGTRLTVV.

This chain uses TRBV12-3 or TRBV12-4 with TRBJ1-1; D is possibly TRBD1 (6 bases). The CDR3 totals 12 residues. V lost 6 bases and J 9 bases, leaving 14 bases between the germline ends. CDR3 sequence: CASSHYRAKAFF. The CDR3 bases are TGTGCCAGCAGCCACTACAGGGCGAAAGCTTTCTTT.